This TCR beta chain was identified in a study of T-cell memory formation after mild COVID-19. The study's findings and limits: A balance of CD4 and CD8 characterized clones contracting day 15 to 85, whereas later expanders leaned CD4+.

Notes on this clonotype: Its antigen is as yet unknown.

TCRdb passed the 5' RACE reads through MiXCR, listing each CDR3 protein once. The profile shows roughly 400,000 distinct CDR3 sequences, 24% of them singletons. Germline V lookup: CDR1 SEHNR, CDR2 FQNEAQ (reference sequence). The CDR3 is 15 amino acids. Trimming took off 2 bases at V and 0 bases at J, with 9 bases between the two ends. Material: PBMCs or a T cell subset sorted from them (not recorded which). The sequence came from an adult woman who had mild COVID-19 (a few samples of this study predate the infection). Cell type and time point are not known. The genes are TRBV7-9 and TRBJ2-3; D tentatively fits TRBD1 or TRBD2 (5 bases each). CDR3 in DNA: TGTGCCAGCAGCTTATGGGACCTGAGCACAGATACGCAGTATTTT. This codes for CASSLWDLSTDTQYF.